The 18 T cell receptor beta chains in this list originate from one sample, sequenced in a study of T cells expressing NK-cell markers. TCRdb re-analyzed the 5' RACE reads; it lists each CDR3 protein once, without DNA. This table holds 550,000 to 600,000 distinct CDR3 sequences. Sequenced material: blood T cells: a sorted CD56 or NKG2C T cell subset, CD4+ or CD8+ T cells, or bulk PBMC T cells (not recorded which). Every receptor here comes from a man between 18 and 35 years old in good health.

V gene TRBV5-5 combines with J gene TRBJ2-1; TCRdb outputs TRBD2, but without DNA this stays unchecked. The CDR3 extends over 15 amino acids. The germline V gene has CDR1 SGHKS and CDR2 YYEKEE (reference sequence). The CDR3: CASSPPRGGYNEQFF.

CDR3 sequence reads: CAWSRAWRSGTGGMNTEAFF. The V call is TRBV30, the J call TRBJ1-1; the D call of TRBD1 rests on TCRdb alone, since no DNA is present to check it. The CDR3 consists of 20 residues. From germline, CDR1 is GTSNPN and CDR2 SVGIG (reference sequence).

The J gene is TRBJ2-6, the V gene TRBV11-2; checking the TCRdb D call of TRBD1 is not possible without DNA. This CDR3 spans 19 amino acids. Germline assignment: CDR1 SGHAT and CDR2 FQNNGV. This CDR3 is CASSATPGQVLPGANVLTF. Looking up the rest from reference TRBV11-2 and TRBJ2-6 gives the full variable domain: EAGVAQSPRYKIIEKRQSVAFWCNPISGHATLYWYQQILGQGPKLLIQFQNNGVVDDSQLPKDRFSAERLKGVDSTLKIQPAKLEDSAVYLCASSATPGQVLPGANVLTFGAGSRLTVL.

This chain joins TRBV6-5 and TRBJ2-2; TCRdb's assignment of TRBD2 cannot be checked, as there is no DNA. Germline CDR1 MNHEY, CDR2 SVGAGI. CDR3 size: 13 residues. The CDR3 sequence: CASNWRGTGELFF.

J is TRBJ2-5 and V is TRBV29-1; the D gene TCRdb calls, TRBD1, cannot be checked with no DNA. The CDR3 loop spans 15 amino acids. The germline gives CDR1 SQVTM, CDR2 ANQGSEA. CDR3 sequence: CSVEVLGGSYETQYF.

V gene TRBV13 combines with J gene TRBJ2-1; the D call from TCRdb, TRBD2, cannot be confirmed without DNA. CDR3 size: 13 residues. The germline CDR1 and CDR2 sequences are PRHDT and FYEKMQ (reference sequence). The CDR3 here is CASSISPTGAGFF.

V gene TRBV2 combines with J gene TRBJ2-1. The germline V gene has CDR1 SNHLY and CDR2 FYNNEI. The CDR3 spans 15 residues. The chain's CDR3 is CASKGEASSYNEQFF.

This rearrangement joins TRBV7-9 to TRBJ2-1; the TCRdb call, TRBD2, lacks DNA for checking. Germline CDR1 SEHNR, CDR2 FQNEAQ (reference sequence). This CDR3 region has 14 residues. The CDR3 reads CASSFSLAVNEQFF. The full variable domain, rest sourced from reference TRBV7-9 and TRBJ2-1, is DTGVSQNPRHKITKRGQNVTFRCDPISEHNRLYWYRQTLGQGPEFLTYFQNEAQLEKSRLLSDRFSAERPKGSFSTLEIQRTEQGDSAMYLCASSFSLAVNEQFFGPGTRLTVL.

The V call is TRBV7-2, the J call TRBJ1-3; the TRBD1 assignment by TCRdb is unverifiable without DNA. The germline CDR1 and CDR2 sequences are SGHTA and FQGNSA. CDR3 length: 15 amino acids. CDR3 residues: CASSSGQGGRNTIYF.

The chain combines TRBV7-2 with TRBJ2-5. Germline CDR1 is SGHTA and CDR2 is FQGNSA. There are 11 residues in the CDR3. CDR3 amino acids: CADTGGETQYF. The full variable domain, its missing parts supplied by reference TRBV7-2 and TRBJ2-5, is GAGVSQSPSNKVTEKGKDVELRCDPISGHTALYWYRQSLGQGLEFLIYFQGNSAPDKSGLPSDRFSAERTGGSVSTLTIQRTQQEDSAVYLCADTGGETQYFGPGTRLLVL.

The chain is built from TRBV3-1 and TRBJ2-1; TCRdb gives TRBD1 as the D gene, but with no DNA this cannot be confirmed. Germline CDR1 is LGHDT and CDR2 is YNNKEL (reference sequence). CDR3 length: 13 amino acids. Here the CDR3 reads CASSQVGRDEQFF.

The V gene is TRBV5-5, the J gene TRBJ2-7; TCRdb gives TRBD1 as the D gene, but with no DNA this cannot be confirmed. The germline V gene has CDR1 SGHKS and CDR2 YYEKEE (reference sequence). This CDR3 has 15 residues. CDR3 protein: CASRQTVSTYYEQYF.

The rearrangement uses TRBV6-5 and TRBJ2-1; absent DNA, TCRdb's TRBD1 call cannot be checked. CDR1 and CDR2 (germline): MNHEY, SVGAGI. The CDR3 loop spans 16 amino acids. CDR3 sequence reads: CASSYKTGFSYNEQFF.

The chain carries TRBV29-1 and TRBJ2-3; TCRdb's D call, TRBD2, is unchecked because there is no DNA. The CDR3 totals 14 residues. CDR1 is SQVTM and CDR2 is ANQGSEA in the germline V gene. This chain's CDR3 is CSVEDGRATDTQYF.

The CDR3 sequence is CASSILPGADTEAFF. The chain recombines TRBV19 with TRBJ1-1; the D gene TCRdb calls, TRBD1, cannot be checked with no DNA. The length of the CDR3 is 15 residues. The germline V gene encodes CDR1 LNHDA and CDR2 SQIVND (reference sequence).

The gene calls are TRBV7-9 and TRBJ2-3; TCRdb names TRBD1, which stays unverified in the absence of DNA. The CDR3 is 15 residues long. Germline loops: CDR1 SEHNR, CDR2 FQNEAQ (reference sequence). The CDR3 here is CASSGKRAPTDTQYF. Using reference TRBV7-9 and TRBJ2-3 for the parts outside the CDR3, the full variable domain is DTGVSQNPRHKITKRGQNVTFRCDPISEHNRLYWYRQTLGQGPEFLTYFQNEAQLEKSRLLSDRFSAERPKGSFSTLEIQRTEQGDSAMYLCASSGKRAPTDTQYFGPGTRLTVL.

The chain has TRBV28 and TRBJ2-2; the TCRdb call, TRBD1, lacks DNA for checking. This CDR3 contains 14 residues. Per germline, CDR1 MDHEN and CDR2 SYDVKM. The CDR3 reads CASSRPDTPGELFF.

The chain combines TRBV4-1 with TRBJ2-5; TCRdb picks TRBD1, but there is no DNA to check that call. The germline CDR1 and CDR2 sequences are MGHRA and YSYEKL. CDR3 length: 15 amino acids. The CDR3 is CASSLTNRVGETQYF.